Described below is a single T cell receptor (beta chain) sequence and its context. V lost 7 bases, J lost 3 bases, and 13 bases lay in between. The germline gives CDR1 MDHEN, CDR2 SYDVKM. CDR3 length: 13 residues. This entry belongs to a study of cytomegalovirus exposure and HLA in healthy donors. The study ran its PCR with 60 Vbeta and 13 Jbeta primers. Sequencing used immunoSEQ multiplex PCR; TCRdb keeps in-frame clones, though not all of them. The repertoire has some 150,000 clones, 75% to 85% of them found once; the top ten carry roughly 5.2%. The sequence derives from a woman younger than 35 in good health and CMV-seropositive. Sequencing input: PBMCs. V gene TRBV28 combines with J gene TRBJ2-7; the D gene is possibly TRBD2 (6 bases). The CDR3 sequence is CASTLSGNYEQYF. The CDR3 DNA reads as TGTGCCAGCACCCTTAGCGGAAACTACGAGCAGTACTTC.